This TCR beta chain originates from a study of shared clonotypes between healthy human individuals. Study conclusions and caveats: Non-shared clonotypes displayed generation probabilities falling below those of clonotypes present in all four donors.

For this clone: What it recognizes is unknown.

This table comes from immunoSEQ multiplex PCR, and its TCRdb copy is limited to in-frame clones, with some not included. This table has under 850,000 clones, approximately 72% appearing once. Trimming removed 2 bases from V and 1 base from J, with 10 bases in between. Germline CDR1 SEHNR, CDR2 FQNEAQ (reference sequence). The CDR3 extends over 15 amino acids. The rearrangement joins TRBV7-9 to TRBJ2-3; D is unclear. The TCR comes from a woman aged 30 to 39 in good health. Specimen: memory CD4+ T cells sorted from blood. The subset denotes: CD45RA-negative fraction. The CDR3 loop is CASSLLDFGTDTQYF. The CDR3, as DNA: TGTGCCAGCAGCTTATTAGATTTTGGCACAGATACGCAGTATTTT.